The 26 T cell receptor beta chains below all came from one sample that was sequenced in a study of blood T cell repertoires in COVID-19. The assay was immunoSEQ multiplex PCR, and TCRdb's table has in-frame clones only and misses some. The sample yields roughly 230,000 clones, around 83% seen once. The sample consisted of peripheral blood. The receptor source for this set is a woman aged 45-60 years with acute or convalescent COVID-19.

This sequence joins TRBV7-9 and TRBJ2-7; possible D gene TRBD2, 5 bases. The germline V and J ends were trimmed by 5 bases and 5 bases, with 16 bases remaining between them. Germline V gives CDR1 SEHNR, CDR2 FQNEAQ (reference sequence). CDR3 length: 14 amino acids. The CDR3 DNA sequence: TGTGCCAGCAGCCTGGGATGGAAGGGAGACGAGCAGTACTTC. It translates to CASSLGWKGDEQYF.

The CDR3 loop reads CARSPTLQHF. In DNA, the CDR3 is TGTGCCAGAAGCCCCACTTTGCAGCATTTT. The gene calls are TRBV5-3 and TRBJ1-5, with D unclear. TRBV5-3 is assigned to the ORF class and has an uncertain function. Between the trimmed V and J ends, which lost 4 bases and 13 bases, there was a span of 9 bases. CDR3 length: 10 residues.

The gene calls are TRBV27 and TRBJ1-2, with unresolved D. Germline CDR1 reads MNHEY; CDR2 reads SMNVEV (reference sequence). The V and J ends lost 5 bases and 5 bases respectively, with 12 bases between them. The CDR3 consists of 13 residues. CDR3 sequence: CASSPGPRYGYTF. CDR3 in DNA: TGTGCCAGCAGTCCGGGTCCTAGATATGGCTACACCTTC.

The J gene is TRBJ1-1, the V gene TRBV4-1; D gene unclear. This CDR3 is 14 amino acids long. The germline gives CDR1 MGHRA, CDR2 YSYEKL. Trimming cost V 1 base and J 1 base, with 7 bases left between them. The CDR3 DNA follows: TGCGCCAGCAGCCAAGTTTTCGGGAACACTGAAGCTTTCTTT. The encoded protein is CASSQVFGNTEAFF.

V gene TRBV7-9 combines with J gene TRBJ2-1, with TRBD1 matching over 9 bases. The ends lost 4 bases at V and 1 base at J; junction bases unmatched: 5. The CDR3 consists of 16 residues. Per the germline V gene, CDR1 is SEHNR and CDR2 is FQNEAQ (reference sequence). The CDR3 DNA sequence: TGTGCCAGCAGCTGGTTGGGGACAGGGTCCTACAATGAGCAGTTCTTC. This sequence encodes CASSWLGTGSYNEQFF.

This clone was counted once. The genes are TRBV7-9 and TRBJ1-1; D is possibly TRBD1 (5 bases). V lost 1 base, J lost 1 base, and 10 bases lay in between. The germline V gene encodes CDR1 SEHNR and CDR2 FQNEAQ (reference sequence). The CDR3 is 15 amino acids. Here the CDR3 reads CASSLVGAKNTEAFF. DNA for the CDR3: TGTGCCAGCAGCTTAGTAGGGGCGAAGAACACTGAAGCTTTCTTT.

V usage is TRBV5-1 and J usage is TRBJ1-2; 8 bases map to TRBD1. The ends lost 4 bases at V and 4 bases at J; junction bases unmatched: 3. Looked up from germline, CDR1 is SGHRS and CDR2 is YFSETQ. The CDR3 has 13 residues. CDR3 amino acids: CASSPDRVYGYTF. The CDR3 DNA reads TGCGCCAGCAGCCCGGACAGGGTCTATGGCTACACCTTC.

The V call is TRBV6-5, the J call TRBJ1-1; no reliable D call. This CDR3 comprises 14 residues. Trimming took 6 bases from V and 8 from J, leaving 19 bases between them. The germline V gene encodes CDR1 MNHEY and CDR2 SVGAGI. The CDR3 bases are TGTGCCAGCAGCGAGACACCTGGTGACATAGAAGCTTTCTTT. Its protein is CASSETPGDIEAFF.

The gene calls are TRBV11-2 and TRBJ2-6, with a possible D match to TRBD1 (6 bases). Germline V gene sequence: CDR1 SGHAT, CDR2 FQNNGV. This CDR3 region has 15 residues. Trimming took 1 base from V and 8 from J, leaving 12 bases between them. Here the CDR3 reads CASSLGAGESNVLTF. The DNA for the CDR3 is TGTGCCAGCAGCTTAGGTGCAGGGGAGTCCAACGTCCTGACTTTC. The full variable domain, with the rest looked up from reference TRBV11-2 and TRBJ2-6, is EAGVAQSPRYKIIEKRQSVAFWCNPISGHATLYWYQQILGQGPKLLIQFQNNGVVDDSQLPKDRFSAERLKGVDSTLKIQPAKLEDSAVYLCASSLGAGESNVLTFGAGSRLTVL.

This chain connects TRBV5-6 to TRBJ1-6; possibly TRBD1 for D (6 bases). This CDR3 is built from 16 residues. V was clipped by 1 base and J by 6 bases, with 14 bases between them. Germline V gene sequence: CDR1 SGHDT, CDR2 YYEEEE. CDR3 loop: CASSLSSGHLNSPLHF. DNA of the CDR3: TGTGCCAGCAGCTTGTCATCGGGACACCTTAATTCACCCCTCCACTTT.

The chain carries TRBV4-1 and TRBJ1-5; tentative D call: TRBD1 (6 bases). Germline CDR1 reads MGHRA; CDR2 reads YSYEKL. The CDR3 is 14 amino acids. The ends were cut back, 2 bases at V and 6 bases at J, with 11 bases in the middle. The CDR3 sequence is CASSQSGTLQPQHF. CDR3 sequence (DNA): TGCGCCAGCAGCCAATCTGGGACACTTCAGCCCCAGCATTTT.

In DNA form, the CDR3 reads TGTGCCAGCAGTTCATCCTACGAGCAGTACTTC. Protein sequence: CASSSSYEQYF. The genes are TRBV9 and TRBJ2-7; D not resolved. The CDR3 has 11 residues. Trimming took off 5 bases at V and 1 base at J, with 4 bases between the two ends. Germline-derived CDR1 and CDR2 are SGDLS and YYNGEE.

Only a few counts were recorded for this clone. This sample includes further DNA sequences coding for the same CDR3. This chain joins TRBV18 and TRBJ2-2, with 9 bases that match TRBD1. Trimming cost V 3 bases and J 5 bases; bases outside gene matches: 1. The CDR3 spans 14 residues. The germline CDR1 and CDR2 sequences are KGHSH and LQKENI. The CDR3 DNA is TGTGCCAGCTCACCCGGACAGGGGACCGGGGAGCTGTTTTTT. The encoded protein is CASSPGQGTGELFF. Together with reference TRBV18 and TRBJ2-2, the CDR3 gives the full variable domain: NAGVMQNPRHLVRRRGQEARLRCSPMKGHSHVYWYRQLPEEGLKFMVYLQKENIIDESGMPKERFSAEFPKEGPSILRIQQVVRGDSAAYFCASSPGQGTGELFFGEGSRLTVL.

V is TRBV27 and J is TRBJ2-7, with D possibly TRBD2 on 6 matching bases. V lost 0 bases and J lost 7, with 16 bases in between. Germline CDR1 and CDR2: MNHEY and SMNVEV (reference sequence). CDR3 length: 15 residues. CDR3 nucleotides: TGTGCCAGCAGTTTATCCCCGACTAGTAAGGGGGAGCAGTACTTC. The encoded protein is CASSLSPTSKGEQYF.

The chain has TRBV7-9 and TRBJ1-2; 7 bases match TRBD1. The CDR3 sequence is 13 residues long. The ends lost 5 bases at V and 1 base at J; junction bases unmatched: 1. The V gene's germline CDR1 is SEHNR and CDR2 FQNEAQ (reference sequence). CDR3: CASSRDSNYGYTF. CDR3 bases: TGTGCCAGCAGCCGGGACAGTAACTATGGCTACACCTTC.

The chain recombines TRBV28 with TRBJ2-7, with TRBD1 matching over 10 bases. The trim removed 6 bases at V and 3 bases at J, leaving 5 bases unmatched. The length of the CDR3 is 14 residues. The germline gives CDR1 MDHEN, CDR2 SYDVKM. The CDR3 region has the DNA TGTGCCAGCAGAAGACGGGACAGGGGCTACGAGCAGTACTTC. This gives the protein CASRRRDRGYEQYF.

The chain joins TRBV30 to TRBJ2-7, with TRBD1 matching over 9 bases. J was trimmed by 7 bases and V by 5 bases; bases with no gene match: 12. The CDR3 is 14 amino acids. From germline, CDR1 is GTSNPN and CDR2 SVGIG (reference sequence). For the CDR3, the DNA is TGTGCCTGGGGGACGGGACAGGGCCCCGGGGAGCAGTACTTC. Residues: CAWGTGQGPGEQYF. Complete variable domain (other parts from reference TRBV30 and TRBJ2-7): SQTIHQWPATLVQPVGSPLSLECTVEGTSNPNLYWYRQAAGRGLQLLFYSVGIGQISSEVPQNLSASRPQDRQFILSSKKLLLSDSGFYLCAWGTGQGPGEQYFGPGTRLTVT.

This clone was counted a single time. The CDR3 DNA is TGTGCCAGCGGAGAGGATACGCAGTATTTT. Its protein is CASGEDTQYF. The chain couples TRBV7-6 to TRBJ2-3; D unclear. With 8 bases removed from V and 6 bases from J, the gap between germline ends came to 6 bases. CDR1 SGHVS and CDR2 FNYEAQ come from the germline V gene. The CDR3 sequence is 10 residues long.

The chain is built from TRBV28 and TRBJ1-6, with a possible D match to TRBD1 (6 bases). Germline CDR1 and CDR2: MDHEN and SYDVKM. Trimming cost V 6 bases and J 4 bases, with 19 bases left between them. The CDR3 length is 17 residues. The CDR3 loop reads CASSAPGTFTYNSPLHF. In DNA, the CDR3 is TGTGCCAGCAGCGCCCCCGGGACATTCACTTATAATTCACCCCTCCACTTT.

The V call is TRBV12-3 or TRBV12-4, the J call TRBJ1-2; 8 bases line up with TRBD1. Trimming removed 8 bases from V and 7 bases from J; junction bases left unmatched: 6. The CDR3 extends over 12 amino acids. In DNA, the CDR3 is TGTGCCAGCGTCACAGGGGGTGCTGGCTACACCTTC. Amino acids: CASVTGGAGYTF.

The gene calls are TRBV27 and TRBJ2-5; maybe TRBD2 (6 bases). Germline V CDR1 and CDR2: MNHEY, SMNVEV (reference sequence). V lost 4 bases and J lost 5, with 11 bases in between. The CDR3 sequence is 13 residues long. The CDR3 region is CASSSRGRETQYF. CDR3 DNA: TGTGCCAGCAGTTCCCGGGGGAGGGAGACCCAGTACTTC.

This clone was detected ten times or more. The gene calls are TRBV27 and TRBJ2-1, with D possibly being TRBD2 (5 bases). Germline CDR1 and CDR2: MNHEY and SMNVEV (reference sequence). This CDR3 has 17 residues. The V and J ends lost 4 bases and 3 bases respectively, with 19 bases between them. The CDR3 loop is CASSSTGSSTSYNEQFF. CDR3 nucleotides: TGTGCCAGCAGTTCCACCGGGTCTAGCACTAGCTACAATGAGCAGTTCTTC.

The genes are TRBV7-2 and TRBJ2-7, with D possibly matching TRBD2 (6 bases). CDR1 and CDR2 (germline): SGHTA, FQGNSA. The CDR3 length is 14 residues. Between the trimmed V and J ends, which lost 2 bases and 6 bases, there was a span of 14 bases. The CDR3 sequence: CASSLTRLGVEQYF. CDR3 nucleotide sequence: TGTGCCAGCAGCTTAACCCGACTAGGGGTCGAGCAGTACTTC. Full variable domain (missing parts from reference TRBV7-2 and TRBJ2-7): GAGVSQSPSNKVTEKGKDVELRCDPISGHTALYWYRQSLGQGLEFLIYFQGNSAPDKSGLPSDRFSAERTGGSVSTLTIQRTQQEDSAVYLCASSLTRLGVEQYFGPGTRLTVT.

The rearrangement joins TRBV3-1 (or the pseudogene TRBV3-2) to TRBJ2-1, with D possibly TRBD1 on 5 matching bases. Germline CDR1 and CDR2: LGHDT and YNNKEL (reference sequence). The CDR3 is 13 amino acids. V gave up 4 bases and J gave up 5 bases, with 9 bases separating them. The CDR3 region is CASSLTVDNEQFF. The CDR3 DNA reads TGTGCCAGCAGCCTGACAGTGGACAATGAGCAGTTCTTC.

The chain recombines TRBV6-6 with TRBJ1-6, with a tentative D call TRBD1 (5 bases). Per germline, CDR1 MNHNY and CDR2 SVGAGI (reference sequence). Trimming pared 6 bases from V and 9 bases from J, leaving 15 bases between. CDR3 length: 14 amino acids. The CDR3 coding sequence is TGTGCCAGCAGCCCCTGGGGGGGAGGTTCACCCCTCCACTTT. Amino acids: CASSPWGGGSPLHF.

The V gene is TRBV15, the J gene TRBJ1-5; D gene ambiguous. V gave up 0 bases and J gave up 4 bases, with 7 bases separating them. The CDR3 is 14 residues long. Per germline, CDR1 LNHNV and CDR2 YYDKDF (reference sequence). CDR3 in amino acids: CATSRDSGNQPQHF. The CDR3 DNA reads as TGTGCCACCAGCAGAGATTCGGGTAATCAGCCCCAGCATTTT.